Listed below are T cell receptor beta chains from one sample, sequenced in a study of shared clonotypes between healthy human individuals. TCRdb keeps only in-frame clones here, not all; method: immunoSEQ multiplex PCR. The sample records a few million clones, 85% to 95% being singletons. Material: naive CD4+ T cells from PBMCs. These receptor sequences come from a man aged 18 to 29 in good health. Some clones in this sample may be carry-over from other donors' samples. The CDR3 runs from the conserved cysteine through the conserved F or W. A D gene is named only where the DNA matches it firmly. Clone size is given for some rows only: seen once, a few or many times, or a class if the clone is expanded.

d_gene | j_gene | v_gene | abundance | CDR3aa | CDR3nt
NA | TRBJ2-7 | TRBV5-4 | NA | CASSLKGGTYEQYF | TGTGCCAGCAGCTTGAAGGGGGGGACCTACGAGCAGTACTTC
NA | TRBJ1-5 | TRBV6-6 | few | CASSYSTQPQHF | TGTGCCAGCAGTTACTCTACCCAGCCCCAGCATTTT
NA | TRBJ2-3 | TRBV7-2 | NA | CASSDRAGDTQYF | TGTGCCAGCAGCGACCGGGCGGGGGATACGCAGTATTTT
TRBD2 | TRBJ2-5 | TRBV5-4 | NA | CASSLGPGGEETQYF | TGTGCCAGCAGCTTGGGGCCGGGGGGAGAAGAGACCCAGTACTTC
NA | TRBJ1-5 | TRBV28 | NA | CASIREGQPQHF | TGTGCCAGTATCAGGGAAGGGCAGCCCCAGCATTTT
NA | TRBJ1-1 | TRBV5-1 | once | CASSLSPTSPEAFF | TGCGCCAGCAGCTTGTCCCCGACAAGCCCTGAAGCTTTCTTT
NA | TRBJ2-7 | TRBV28 | NA | CASSFGGSYEQYF | TGTGCCAGCAGTTTTGGAGGGTCCTACGAGCAGTACTTC
TRBD2 | TRBJ2-1 | TRBV6-6 | NA | CAIQASGGNNEQFF | TGTGCCATTCAGGCTAGCGGGGGGAACAATGAGCAGTTCTTC
NA | TRBJ1-1 | TRBV2 | NA | CASSDTTGVRAEAFF | TGTGCCAGCAGTGACACGACAGGTGTGAGGGCTGAAGCTTTCTTT
TRBD2 | TRBJ2-7 | TRBV6-1 | NA | CASRPGTSGTYEQYF | TGTGCCAGCAGGCCCGGGACTAGCGGCACCTACGAGCAGTACTTC
NA | TRBJ2-7 | TRBV19 | NA | CASSPGGTLWLYEQYF | TGTGCCAGTAGTCCTGGAGGGACACTTTGGCTTTACGAGCAGTACTTC
TRBD2 | TRBJ2-3 | TRBV7-9 | NA | CASSLGLAGGLTDTQYF | TGTGCCAGCAGCTTGGGACTAGCGGGAGGCCTCACAGATACGCAGTATTTT
TRBD2 | TRBJ2-1 | TRBV7-2 | NA | CASSPGSGRDEQFF | TGTGCCAGCAGCCCAGGGAGCGGGAGGGATGAGCAGTTCTTC
NA | TRBJ2-2 | TRBV5-1 | NA | CASSLRTGNTGELFF | TGCGCCAGCAGCTTACGGACGGGGAACACCGGGGAGCTGTTTTTT
TRBD1 | TRBJ2-2 | TRBV28 | once | CASSFLGQGAKTGELFF | TGTGCCAGCAGTTTCTTAGGACAGGGGGCAAAAACCGGGGAGCTGTTTTTT
NA | TRBJ2-3 | TRBV7-9 | few | CASSPSTDTQYF | TGTGCCAGCAGCCCCAGCACAGATACGCAGTATTTT
NA | TRBJ1-1 | TRBV9 | NA | CASSPVLNTEAFF | TGTGCCAGCAGCCCCGTTTTAAACACTGAAGCTTTCTTT
TRBD1 | TRBJ1-2 | TRBV5-1 | NA | CASSGGQGGYTF | TGCGCCAGCAGCGGAGGACAGGGCGGCTACACCTTC
NA | TRBJ1-1 | TRBV2 | NA | CASTSTIGRGGTEAFF | TGTGCCAGCACCTCAACAATTGGGCGGGGGGGCACTGAAGCTTTCTTT
NA | TRBJ1-5 | TRBV10-2 | NA | CASSRAVQRPQHF | TGCGCCAGCAGTAGGGCTGTGCAGAGGCCCCAGCATTTT
NA | TRBJ2-3 | TRBV27 | NA | CASRGQSTDTQYF | TGTGCCAGCAGGGGGCAAAGCACAGATACGCAGTATTTT
NA | TRBJ1-5 | TRBV6-1 | NA | CASSGWGPSNQPQHF | TGTGCCAGCAGTGGATGGGGGCCCAGCAATCAGCCCCAGCATTTT
TRBD1 | TRBJ2-1 | TRBV11-3 | NA | CASSYSRTGGNEQFF | TGTGCCAGCAGCTATTCTAGGACAGGCGGTAATGAGCAGTTCTTC
NA | TRBJ1-1 | TRBV5-1 | NA | CASSFGPTNTEAFF | TGCGCCAGCAGCTTCGGACCTACGAACACTGAAGCTTTCTTT
TRBD2 | TRBJ2-5 | TRBV9 | NA | CASGAAGVKETQYF | TGTGCCAGCGGGGCGGCGGGAGTGAAAGAGACCCAGTACTTC
NA | TRBJ2-2 | TRBV5-1 | NA | CASSSDSLANTGELFF | TGCGCCAGCAGCTCGGACTCTTTGGCGAACACCGGGGAGCTGTTTTTT
NA | TRBJ1-1 | TRBV5-1 | once | CASSTIDRGTEAFF | TGCGCCAGCAGCACCATTGACCGGGGCACTGAAGCTTTCTTT
NA | TRBJ1-1 | TRBV7-9 | NA | CASSLTPRAEAFF | TGTGCCAGCAGCCTCACCCCGAGAGCTGAAGCTTTCTTT
TRBD2 | TRBJ2-3 | TRBV10-1 | NA | CASSEKLGRTSGRTSTDTQYF | TGCGCCAGCAGTGAGAAATTGGGACGGACTAGCGGGAGGACTAGCACAGATACGCAGTATTTT
NA | TRBJ1-1 | TRBV6-5 | few | CASSPGNPEAFF | TGTGCCAGCAGCCCGGGGAACCCTGAAGCTTTCTTT
TRBD2 | TRBJ2-2 | TRBV19 | NA | CASSQRTSGNTGELFF | TGTGCCAGTAGTCAGAGGACTAGCGGGAACACCGGGGAGCTGTTTTTT
TRBD2 | TRBJ2-3 | TRBV19 | NA | CASSMLRPLWGRASTDTQYF | TGTGCCAGTAGTATGCTCCGGCCCCTATGGGGGAGGGCTAGCACAGATACGCAGTATTTT
NA | TRBJ1-3 | TRBV25-1 | NA | CASSEGQSGNTIYF | TGTGCCAGCAGTGAAGGGCAGTCTGGAAACACCATATATTTT
NA | TRBJ2-2 | TRBV10-3 | NA | CAISGGTGELFF | TGTGCCATCAGTGGGGGTACCGGGGAGCTGTTTTTT
TRBD1 | TRBJ2-3 | TRBV6-5 | NA | CASSYPTGADTQYF | TGTGCCAGCAGTTACCCCACAGGGGCAGATACGCAGTATTTT
NA | TRBJ1-3 | TRBV28 | NA | CASSPGGTVLNSGNTIYF | TGTGCCAGCAGTCCCGGGGGTACAGTACTCAACTCTGGAAACACCATATATTTT
TRBD2 | TRBJ2-5 | TRBV7-2 | NA | CASSRGGLAAGFGTQYF | TGTGCCAGCAGCCGGGGGGGACTAGCGGCCGGTTTCGGGACCCAGTACTTC
NA | TRBJ2-6 | TRBV7-9 | NA | CASSLSGSGANVLTF | TGTGCCAGCAGCTTAAGTGGCTCTGGGGCCAACGTCCTGACTTTC
NA | TRBJ2-6 | TRBV21-1 | NA | CASSSQGWANVLTF | TGTGCCAGCAGCAGTCAGGGGTGGGCCAACGTCCTGACTTTC
TRBD1 | TRBJ2-7 | TRBV19 | NA | CASRDRGRRDEQYF | TGTGCCAGCCGGGACAGGGGGCGGAGGGACGAGCAGTACTTC
NA | TRBJ2-1 | TRBV5-4 | NA | CASSLGGRGASYNEQFF | TGTGCCAGCAGCTTGGGCGGAAGAGGGGCCTCGTACAATGAGCAGTTCTTC
TRBD1 | TRBJ1-4 | TRBV28 | NA | CASSFSGQLNEKLFF | TGTGCCAGCAGTTTCTCGGGACAGCTTAATGAAAAACTGTTTTTT
NA | TRBJ2-6 | TRBV2 | NA | CASTLLWANVLTF | TGTGCCAGCACCCTCCTTTGGGCCAACGTCCTGACTTTC
TRBD1 | TRBJ2-4 | TRBV27 | NA | CASSSPGQGRVIQYF | TGTGCCAGCAGTTCCCCGGGACAGGGTAGGGTCATTCAGTACTTC
NA | TRBJ2-3 | TRBV5-1 | NA | CASSLGTVTDTQYF | TGCGCCAGCAGCTTGGGGACAGTCACAGATACGCAGTATTTT
TRBD2 | TRBJ2-1 | TRBV5-1 | NA | CASSPGGLAGVREQFF | TGCGCCAGCAGCCCAGGGGGACTAGCGGGAGTCCGAGAGCAGTTCTTC
TRBD1 | TRBJ1-5 | TRBV6-4 | NA | CASSDSRGRRVSNQPQHF | TGTGCCAGCAGTGACTCGAGGGGGCGCAGGGTAAGCAATCAGCCCCAGCATTTT
TRBD2 | TRBJ2-7 | TRBV5-1 | NA | CASSLVEGGSSYEQYF | TGCGCCAGCAGCTTGGTTGAAGGCGGGAGCTCCTACGAGCAGTACTTC
NA | TRBJ2-7 | TRBV2 | NA | CSSIRVGTYEQYF | TGTAGCTCGATACGGGTAGGAACCTACGAGCAGTACTTC
TRBD2 | TRBJ2-5 | TRBV13 | once | CASSLRREGKETQYF | TGTGCCAGCAGCTTACGGCGGGAGGGTAAAGAGACCCAGTACTTC
NA | TRBJ2-3 | TRBV7-9 | NA | CASSLSTAVDTQYF | TGTGCCAGCAGCTTGTCCACGGCAGTCGATACGCAGTATTTT
NA | TRBJ2-2 | TRBV29-1 | NA | CSVAGGPNTGELFF | TGCAGCGTTGCCGGGGGCCCGAACACCGGGGAGCTGTTTTTT
TRBD1 | TRBJ1-5 | TRBV4-1 | NA | CASSQPRQGSLGNQPQHF | TGCGCCAGCAGCCAACCGAGACAGGGAAGTTTGGGCAATCAGCCCCAGCATTTT
NA | TRBJ1-5 | TRBV5-1 | NA | CASSNSTGTQPQHF | TGCGCCAGCAGCAATAGTACAGGGACCCAGCCCCAGCATTTT
TRBD2 | TRBJ2-7 | TRBV6-6 | NA | CASSLAGEDRNEQYF | TGTGCCAGCAGTCTAGCGGGAGAAGATCGCAACGAGCAGTACTTC
NA | TRBJ1-1 | TRBV7-9 | few | CASSRGDGTEAFF | TGTGCCAGCAGCCGGGGGGACGGAACTGAAGCTTTCTTT
NA | TRBJ1-6 | TRBV30 | NA | CAWSVLQRASPLHF | TGTGCCTGGAGTGTTCTCCAGAGAGCTTCACCCCTCCACTTT
NA | TRBJ2-2 | TRBV5-1 | NA | CASNPREHPGTGELFF | TGCGCCAGCAACCCGAGGGAGCACCCGGGCACCGGGGAGCTGTTTTTT